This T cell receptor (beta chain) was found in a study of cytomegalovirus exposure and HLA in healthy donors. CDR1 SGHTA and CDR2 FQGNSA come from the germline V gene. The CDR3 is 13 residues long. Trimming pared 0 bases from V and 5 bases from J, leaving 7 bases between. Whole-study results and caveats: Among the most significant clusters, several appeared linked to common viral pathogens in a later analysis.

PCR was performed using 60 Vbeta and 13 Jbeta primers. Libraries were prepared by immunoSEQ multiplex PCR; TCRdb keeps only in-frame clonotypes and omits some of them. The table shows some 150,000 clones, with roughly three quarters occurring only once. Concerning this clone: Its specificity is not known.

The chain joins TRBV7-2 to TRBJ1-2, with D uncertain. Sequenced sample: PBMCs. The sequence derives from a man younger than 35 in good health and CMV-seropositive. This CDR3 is CASSLAKEYGYTF. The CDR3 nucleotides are TGTGCCAGCAGCTTAGCAAAGGAGTATGGCTACACCTTC.